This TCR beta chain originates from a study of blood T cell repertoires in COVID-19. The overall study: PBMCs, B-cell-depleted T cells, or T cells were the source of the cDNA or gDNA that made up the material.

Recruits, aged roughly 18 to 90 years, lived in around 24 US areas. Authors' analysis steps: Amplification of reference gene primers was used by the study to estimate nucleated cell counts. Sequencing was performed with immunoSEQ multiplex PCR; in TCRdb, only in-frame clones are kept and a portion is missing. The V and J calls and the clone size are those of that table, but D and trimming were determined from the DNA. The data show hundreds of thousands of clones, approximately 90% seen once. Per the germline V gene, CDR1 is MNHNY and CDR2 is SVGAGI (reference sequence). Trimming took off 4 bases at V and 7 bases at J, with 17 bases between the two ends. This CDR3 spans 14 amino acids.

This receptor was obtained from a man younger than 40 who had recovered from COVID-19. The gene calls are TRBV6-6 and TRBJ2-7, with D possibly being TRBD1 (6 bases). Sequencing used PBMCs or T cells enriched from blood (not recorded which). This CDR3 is CASSFQQGVGEQYF. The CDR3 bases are TGTGCCAGCAGTTTTCAACAGGGAGTGGGAGAGCAGTACTTC.